This T cell receptor (beta chain) was obtained from a study of a mutant IDH1 vaccine in newly diagnosed glioma. TCRdb keeps only in-frame clones here, not all; method: immunoSEQ multiplex PCR. This sample has over 80,000 clones, with roughly 89% found just once. Germline CDR1 reads GTSNPN; CDR2 reads SVGIG (reference sequence). V lost 0 bases, J lost 0 bases, and 8 bases lay in between. CDR3 size: 15 residues. Time point noted: baseline, week 1 (first vaccination visit). Treatment indicated: pre-vaccination baseline after standard-of-care therapy. Each of the donors came in with new WHO grade 3 or 4 astrocytomas that were IDH1-mutant and ATRX-lost.

The rearrangement joins TRBV30 to TRBJ1-4; the D gene is possibly TRBD1 (6 bases). The origin of this receptor is a woman in her fifties or sixties with glioma. Sequencing was performed on PBMCs, taken from a glioma patient treated with radiotherapy, temozolomide or both. Here the CDR3 reads CAWSVQGTTNEKLFF. The CDR3 region has the DNA TGTGCCTGGAGTGTACAGGGAACAACTAATGAAAAACTGTTTTTT.